Sequencing of this T cell receptor beta chain was carried out in a study of vaccination effects on CD4 cells after COVID-19. Under the ViraFEST assay, PBMC were stimulated with viral peptide pools so that antigen-specific CD4+ T cells expanded. Sequencing was performed afterwards. Cultured cells yielded isolated CD4+ T cells after more than nine days. Nucleocapsid antibodies stayed negative before and after vaccination, showing no earlier SARS-CoV-2 infection. The assay was immunoSEQ multiplex PCR, and TCRdb's table has in-frame clones only and misses some. Here the sample spans 78,000 or so clones, around 76% being singletons. About this clone: Its antigen is undetermined.

Notes on the study in general: Clones induced by infection and by vaccine showed marked clonal contraction late after vaccination.

Germline lookup yields CDR1 SGHRS and CDR2 YFSETQ. The CDR3 contains 15 residues. The V end lost 4 bases, the J end lost 5 bases, and 18 bases lay between the germline ends. The chain uses TRBV5-1 and TRBJ1-2; the D gene is possibly TRBD1 (6 bases). Specimen: CD4+ T cells from PBMCs cultured with SARS-CoV-2 spike peptides, collected before COVID-19 vaccination. The sequence came from a human donor who received a COVID-19 vaccine. CDR3 DNA sequence: TGCGCCAGCAGCCTGATAGAGACAGGCGTTTATGGCTACACCTTC. Translating it yields CASSLIETGVYGYTF.